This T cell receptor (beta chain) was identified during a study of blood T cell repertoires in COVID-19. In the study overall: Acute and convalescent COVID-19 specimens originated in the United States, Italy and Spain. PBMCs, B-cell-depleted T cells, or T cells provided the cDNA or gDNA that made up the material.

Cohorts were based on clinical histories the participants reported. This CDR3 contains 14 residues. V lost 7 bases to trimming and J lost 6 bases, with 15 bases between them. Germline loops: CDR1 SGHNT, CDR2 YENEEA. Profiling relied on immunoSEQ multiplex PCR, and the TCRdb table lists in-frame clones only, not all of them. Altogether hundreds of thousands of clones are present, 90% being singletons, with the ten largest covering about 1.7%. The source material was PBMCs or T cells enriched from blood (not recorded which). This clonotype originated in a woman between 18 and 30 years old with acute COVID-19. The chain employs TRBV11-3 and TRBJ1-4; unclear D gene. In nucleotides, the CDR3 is TGTGCCAGCACCCTAGGCCAAGAGGATGAAAAACTGTTTTTT. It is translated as CASTLGQEDEKLFF.